The TCR beta chain described here comes from a study of blood T cell repertoires in COVID-19. Study context: The cDNA or gDNA used as material had been derived from T cells, B-cell-depleted T cells, or PBMCs.

Method: immunoSEQ multiplex PCR; TCRdb's copy keeps in-frame clones and lacks some. The table includes about 340,000 clones, around nine tenths detected once. The sample was peripheral blood. This receptor was obtained from a woman under 30 who had recovered from COVID-19.

CDR3 region: CASSGGTGRATDTQYF. CDR3 DNA: TGTGCCAGCAGCGGCGGAACCGGGAGAGCGACGGATACGCAGTATTTT. The chain couples TRBV9 to TRBJ2-3; perhaps TRBD2 as D (6 bases). The V and J ends lost 3 bases and 6 bases respectively, with 20 bases between them. There are 16 residues in the CDR3. Per germline, CDR1 SGDLS and CDR2 YYNGEE. Filled out from reference TRBV9 and TRBJ2-3, the complete variable domain reads DSGVTQTPKHLITATGQRVTLRCSPRSGDLSVYWYQQSLDQGLQFLIQYYNGEERAKGNILERFSAQQFPDLHSELNLSSLELGDSALYFCASSGGTGRATDTQYFGPGTRLTVL.